This T cell receptor (beta chain) was recorded in a study of blood T cell repertoires in COVID-19 (dated by TCRdb to about 2020). Notes on the research overall: Samples covering the acute and convalescent phases of COVID-19 were provided by collaborators in the United States, Italy and Spain. The prospective study material was composed of cDNA or gDNA derived from T cells, B-cell-depleted T cells, or PBMCs. Subjects who had been exposed to COVID-19, were actively infected with it, or had recovered from it provided the deeply sampled blood TCRbeta repertoires that made up the dataset. The repertoires were released in a freely available public database intended as a resource for research on the immune response to SARS-CoV-2. The samples were drawn from two sources: the first 160 participants of the ongoing ImmuneRACE study, and 1,254 subjects contributed by 6 global collaborators. A de-identified subject ID, COVID-19 status, age in years and sex were almost always included in the sample metadata. Where available, HLA class I and class II types were obtained from metadata supplied by the sample provider rather than from assay-based typing. Broader findings and caveats from the paper: Clinical and demographic metadata were provided uncurated, with the amount varying by source and participant.

Clipping removes 1 base from V and 7 bases from J, with 7 as the unmatched junction base count. The CDR3 holds 15 amino acids from the cysteine to the phenylalanine. Only the CDR3 region is kept as DNA, spanning 45 bases read in frame from base 1. CDR1 and CDR2 are read off the germline V gene (reference sequence) as SEHNR and FQNEAQ. Whole blood was collected in K2EDTA tubes by collaborating institutions according to the institutions' own protocols. Collaborator samples were shipped for TCRbeta analysis as frozen whole blood, isolated PBMCs, or DNA extracted from either sample type. TCRbeta CDR3 regions were amplified from genomic DNA using the immunoSEQ Assay, a bias-controlled multiplex PCR. From the authors' description of their analysis: The number of nucleated cells in each sample was estimated by amplification of reference gene primers within the assay. To quantify the absolute abundance of each unique TCRbeta CDR3 rearrangement, sequence reads were collapsed and filtered. For each sample, productive Simpson clonality was calculated by taking the square root of Simpson's diversity index across productive rearrangements. The table comes from immuneACCESS by way of TCRdb, which keeps in-frame sequences with V and J called. Part of the clones is missing from these tables; in studies checked, under half for an unresolved V gene and the rest for unknown reasons. The DNA was the basis for D and trimming; V, J and clone size are from that table. Here the sample has about 300,000 clones; approximately 85% occur a single time. 1.5% to 2% of the sample is in the top ten clones.

Remarks on this clone: This receptor's antigen is unknown. Per-base qualities were not stored, and no clone one base away is much larger.

The chain employs TRBV7-9 and TRBJ2-1; TRBD2 agrees with 7 junctional bases. Material for sequencing was peripheral blood. This receptor was identified in a woman aged 45-65 years with acute or convalescent COVID-19. The DNA is as follows: TGTGCCAGCAGCTTAGGGACTAGAGGCCGAAATGAGCAGTTCTTC. Its product reads: CASSLGTRGRNEQFF.